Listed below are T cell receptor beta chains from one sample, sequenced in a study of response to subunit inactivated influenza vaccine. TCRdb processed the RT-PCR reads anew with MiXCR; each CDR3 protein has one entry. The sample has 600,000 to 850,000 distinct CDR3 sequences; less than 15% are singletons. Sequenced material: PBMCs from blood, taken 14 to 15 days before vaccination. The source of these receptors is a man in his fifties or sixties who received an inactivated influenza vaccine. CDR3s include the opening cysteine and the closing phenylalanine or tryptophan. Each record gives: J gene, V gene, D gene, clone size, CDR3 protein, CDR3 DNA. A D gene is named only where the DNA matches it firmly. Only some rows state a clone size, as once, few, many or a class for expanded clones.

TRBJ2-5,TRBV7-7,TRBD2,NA,CASSLSGLAGVETQYF,TGTGCCAGCAGCTTATCAGGACTAGCGGGAGTAGAGACCCAGTACTTC
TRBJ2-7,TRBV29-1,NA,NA,CSVRDLYEQYF,TGCAGCGTGCGAGACCTCTACGAGCAGTACTTC
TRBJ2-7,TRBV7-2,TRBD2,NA,CASSSPRLAGGVEQYF,TGTGCCAGCAGCTCACCCCGACTAGCGGGAGGGGTCGAGCAGTACTTC
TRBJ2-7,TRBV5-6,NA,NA,CASSLGQASLEQYF,TGTGCCAGCAGCTTGGGACAGGCTTCTCTCGAGCAGTACTTC
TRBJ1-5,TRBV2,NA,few,CASSAGDAQPQHF,TGTGCCAGCAGCGCCGGGGATGCTCAGCCCCAGCATTTT
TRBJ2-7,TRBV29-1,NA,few,CSAEDSFPGGEQYF,TGCAGCGCCGAAGACAGTTTTCCTGGCGGAGAGCAGTACTTC
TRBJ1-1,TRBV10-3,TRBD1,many,CAAGTAITEAFF,TGTGCCGCCGGGACAGCGATTACTGAAGCTTTCTTT
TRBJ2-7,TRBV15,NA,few,CATSRAGGAYEQYF,TGTGCCACCAGCAGAGCGGGCGGCGCCTACGAGCAGTACTTC
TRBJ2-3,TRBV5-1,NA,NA,CASSSDGMGTDTQYF,TGCGCCAGCAGCTCGGACGGAATGGGCACAGATACGCAGTATTTT
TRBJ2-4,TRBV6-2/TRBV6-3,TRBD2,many,CASSPPTSGSGNIQYF,TGTGCCAGCAGTCCCCCGACTAGCGGGAGCGGAAACATTCAGTACTTC
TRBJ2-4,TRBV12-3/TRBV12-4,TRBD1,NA,CASSLVTGLKNIQYF,TGTGCCAGCAGTTTGGTGACAGGGCTCAAAAACATTCAGTACTTC
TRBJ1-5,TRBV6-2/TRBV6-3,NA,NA,CASMSGGRVHQPQHF,TGTGCCAGCATGAGCGGGGGGCGCGTCCATCAGCCCCAGCATTTT
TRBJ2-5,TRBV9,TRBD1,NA,CASSSPTGGQETQYF,TGTGCCAGCAGCTCTCCTACAGGGGGACAGGAGACCCAGTACTTC
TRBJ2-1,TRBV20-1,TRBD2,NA,CSARDLRTSAHNEQFF,TGCAGTGCTAGAGATCTACGGACTAGCGCCCACAATGAGCAGTTCTTC
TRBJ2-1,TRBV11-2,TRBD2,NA,CASSLVAGSYTEQFF,TGTGCCAGCAGCTTAGTAGCGGGGTCCTACACTGAGCAGTTCTTC
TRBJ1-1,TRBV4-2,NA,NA,CASSQSTMNTEAFF,TGTGCCAGCAGCCAATCCACGATGAACACTGAAGCTTTCTTT
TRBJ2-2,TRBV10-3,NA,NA,CAITGTLTGELFF,TGTGCCATCACGGGGACACTCACCGGGGAGCTGTTTTTT